This T cell receptor (beta chain) was recovered during a study of blood T cell repertoires in COVID-19 (dated by TCRdb to the early 2020s). Looking at the study overall: Collaborator samples came from the United States, Italy and Spain and covered acute and convalescent phases of COVID-19. The prospective study material was composed of cDNA or gDNA derived from T cells, B-cell-depleted T cells, or PBMCs. Subjects who had been exposed to COVID-19, were actively infected with it, or had recovered from it provided the deeply sampled blood TCRbeta repertoires that made up the dataset. The repertoires were made available in a free public database intended to serve as a resource for research on the immune response to SARS-CoV-2. The samples were drawn from the first 160 participants of the ongoing ImmuneRACE study and from roughly 1,300 subjects provided by 6 global collaborators. Nearly every sample came with metadata listing a de-identified subject ID, COVID-19 status, age in years and sex. HLA class I and class II types, where available, came from metadata supplied by the sample provider rather than from assay-based typing. On the study overall, not on this receptor specifically: How much clinical and demographic metadata was included differed by source and by participant, and the metadata was provided uncurated.

About this clone: There is no known antigen for this receptor. It has no much larger one-base neighbor in the sample; base qualities were not kept.

TCRbeta CDR3 regions were amplified from genomic DNA by means of the immunoSEQ Assay, a bias-controlled multiplex PCR. The authors' pipeline ran thus. Within the assay, amplification of reference gene primers was used to estimate how many nucleated cells each sample contained. To quantify the absolute abundance of each unique TCRbeta CDR3 rearrangement, sequence reads were collapsed and filtered. For each sample, productive Simpson clonality was calculated as the square root of Simpson's diversity index across productive rearrangements. TCRdb holds this immuneACCESS table with in-frame rearrangements only. Some clones are missing; in checked studies, unresolved V genes explain under half, and the rest has no known cause. D and trimming were read from the DNA, whereas the V and J calls and clone size are those reported in that table. The table for this sample lists 100,000 to 150,000 clones; about 89% of them were counted only once. Together, the top ten hold approximately 4.3% of the sample.

One collaborating source in Seattle enrolled patients during active infection and followed them longitudinally through the course of disease. Each collaborating institution followed its own protocols to collect whole blood in K2EDTA tubes. Collaborator samples were shipped for TCRbeta analysis as frozen whole blood, isolated PBMCs, or DNA extracted from either sample type. Counted from cysteine to phenylalanine, this CDR3 has 16 amino acids. CDR3 DNA only is kept here, 48 bases in frame from base 1. Via the germline V gene, CDR1 is SGHTA and CDR2 FQGTGA. Here V drops 5 bases and J drops 2 bases, and the junction holds 9 bases not matched to any gene.

The receptor was isolated from a man aged 55 to 70 with COVID-19, enrolled during active disease. Sequenced: peripheral blood. The chain was built from TRBV7-3 and TRBJ2-7; 10 bases in the junction line up with TRBD1. The CDR3 protein: CASSVTGGQAPYEQYF. Read as DNA, the sequence is TGTGCCAGCAGCGTGACAGGGGGCCAGGCTCCCTACGAGCAGTACTTC.